This T cell receptor (beta chain) was captured in a study of OX40 agonist ivuxolimab in advanced cancers. Study overall: Ivuxolimab, which is an agonistic anti-OX40 (CD134) antibody, was administered to the patients. Across the patients, intravenous ivuxolimab was delivered every 2 weeks at 0.01 to 10 mg/kg. Study results and caveats: In the 0.1-3.0 mg/kg groups, partial responders showed among the lowest expansion.

On this clone itself: Its specificity is not known.

J was trimmed by 0 bases and V by 10 bases; bases with no gene match: 2. The CDR3 spans 13 residues. The germline V gene encodes CDR1 ENHRY and CDR2 SYGVKD. TCRdb's copy holds only in-frame clones and misses some; the assay was immunoSEQ multiplex PCR. This table holds roughly 50,000 clones, roughly 90% found once. The sequence came from an adult with an advanced solid tumor such as melanoma, head and neck, liver or kidney cancer. V and J are TRBV10-3 and TRBJ2-7; 11 bases align to TRBD1. The specimen was CD4+ or CD8+ T cells sorted from blood, collected in a trial of the OX40 agonist ivuxolimab. The CDR3 region has the DNA TGTGCCACCGGGACAGGGGGCTCCTACGAGCAGTACTTC. It is translated as CATGTGGSYEQYF.